This T cell receptor (beta chain) was found in a study of metastatic and nonmetastatic thyroid tumors. Study overall: A comparison of repertoires was made across blood and tumor or nodule tissue from malignant and benign thyroid patients.

The CDR3 has 15 residues. With V trimmed by 3 bases and J by 5 bases, 12 bases remained unmatched. CDR1 and CDR2 from the germline V gene are DFQATT and SNEGSKA (reference sequence). Source study methods: Differences in CDR3 between clinicopathological groups were drawn on to build a classifier intended to discriminate distant-metastatic papillary thyroid cancer patients. TCRdb reassembled clones from the PCR reads with MiXCR. TCRdb's processing, not the authors' own work, is the source of the V and J calls. The sample includes about 40,000 clones, roughly 13% of them seen just once. Every patient underwent thyroid surgery untreated. The study's findings and limits: Within blood and tumor, benign nodules reportedly had significantly lower TCR beta diversity than malignant thyroid tumors did.

The table lists this clone with many counts. As yet, its antigen is unknown. The TCR sequence derives from a female donor with papillary thyroid cancer or a benign thyroid nodule (not recorded which). Some clones in this sample may be carry-over from other donors' samples. The sequenced sample was blood. V and J are TRBV20-1 and TRBJ1-1; 7 bases are a match to TRBD1. CDR3 DNA sequence: TGCAGTGCTAGGGACTACAGGGGTATAAGAACTGAAGCTTTCTTT. Translating gives CSARDYRGIRTEAFF.